This T cell receptor beta chain was obtained from a study of blood T cell repertoires in COVID-19. Libraries were prepared by immunoSEQ multiplex PCR; TCRdb keeps only in-frame clonotypes and omits some of them. The table shows about 210,000 clones, with around 84% occurring only once. The cohort comprised adults aged about 18 to 100 years residing in about 25 US areas. The sample consisted of PBMCs or T cells enriched from blood (not recorded which). The origin of this receptor is a man under 40 with acute COVID-19.

The CDR3 nucleotides read TGTGCCACAACCCAGGGGGGTTTATTTGGAAACACCATATATTTT. Translated, it gives CATTQGGLFGNTIYF. V gene TRBV6-5 combines with J gene TRBJ1-3; TRBD1 matches 7 bases. Germline CDR1 and CDR2: MNHEY and SVGAGI. J lost 3 bases, V lost 10 bases, and 12 bases had no gene match. The length of the CDR3 is 15 residues.